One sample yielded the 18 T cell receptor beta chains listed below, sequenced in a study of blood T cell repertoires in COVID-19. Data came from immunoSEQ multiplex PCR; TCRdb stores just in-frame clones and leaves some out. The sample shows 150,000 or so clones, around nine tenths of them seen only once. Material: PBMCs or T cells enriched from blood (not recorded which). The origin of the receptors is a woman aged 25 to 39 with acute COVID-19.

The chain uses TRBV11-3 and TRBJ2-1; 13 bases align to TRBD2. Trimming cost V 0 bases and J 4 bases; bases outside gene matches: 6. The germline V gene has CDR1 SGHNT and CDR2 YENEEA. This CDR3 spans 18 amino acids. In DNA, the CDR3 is TGTGCCAGCAGCTTAGATCATTCACTAGCGGGAGGGTACAATGAGCAGTTCTTC. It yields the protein CASSLDHSLAGGYNEQFF.

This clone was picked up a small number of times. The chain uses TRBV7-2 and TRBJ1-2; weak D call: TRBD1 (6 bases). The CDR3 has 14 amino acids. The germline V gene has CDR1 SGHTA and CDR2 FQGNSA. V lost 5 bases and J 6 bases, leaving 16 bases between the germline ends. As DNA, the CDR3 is TGTGCCAGCAGCCCCGGGGGGGGGCAGGATGGCTACACCTTC. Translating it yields CASSPGGGQDGYTF. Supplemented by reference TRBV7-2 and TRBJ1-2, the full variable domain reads GAGVSQSPSNKVTEKGKDVELRCDPISGHTALYWYRQSLGQGLEFLIYFQGNSAPDKSGLPSDRFSAERTGGSVSTLTIQRTQQEDSAVYLCASSPGGGQDGYTFGSGTRLTVV.

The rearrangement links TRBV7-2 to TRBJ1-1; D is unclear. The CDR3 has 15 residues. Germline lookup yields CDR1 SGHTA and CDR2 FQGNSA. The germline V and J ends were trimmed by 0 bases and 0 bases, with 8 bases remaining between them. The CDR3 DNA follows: TGTGCCAGCAGCTTAGCTCCTGGCATGAACACTGAAGCTTTCTTT. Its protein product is CASSLAPGMNTEAFF.

CDR3 sequence: CASSLALAGGPYEQFF. CDR3 in DNA: TGTGCCAGCAGCTTAGCCCTAGCGGGAGGGCCGTATGAGCAGTTCTTC. The chain combines TRBV7-2 with TRBJ2-1, with 12 bases identical to TRBD2. The V segment lost 0 bases and the J segment 8 bases; nucleotides outside the gene matches: 5. Per the germline V gene, CDR1 is SGHTA and CDR2 is FQGNSA. This CDR3 has 16 amino acids.

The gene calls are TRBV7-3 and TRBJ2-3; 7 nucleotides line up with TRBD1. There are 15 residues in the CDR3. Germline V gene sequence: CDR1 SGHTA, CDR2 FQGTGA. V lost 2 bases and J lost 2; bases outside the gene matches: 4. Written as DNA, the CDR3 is TGTGCCAGCAGCTTATCAGGGGGTGCCACAGATACGCAGTATTTT. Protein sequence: CASSLSGGATDTQYF. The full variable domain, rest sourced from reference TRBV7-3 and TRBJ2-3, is GAGVSQTPSNKVTEKGKYVELRCDPISGHTALYWYRQSLGQGPEFLIYFQGTGAADDSGLPNDRFFAVRPEGSVSTLKIQRTERGDSAVYLCASSLSGGATDTQYFGPGTRLTVL.

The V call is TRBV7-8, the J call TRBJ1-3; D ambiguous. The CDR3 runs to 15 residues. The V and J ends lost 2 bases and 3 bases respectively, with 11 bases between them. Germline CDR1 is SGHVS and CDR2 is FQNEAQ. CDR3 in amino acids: CASSLSTADGNTIYF. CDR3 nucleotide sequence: TGTGCCAGCAGCTTATCCACAGCTGATGGAAACACCATATATTTT. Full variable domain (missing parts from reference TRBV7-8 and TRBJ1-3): GAGVSQSPRYKVAKRGQDVALRCDPISGHVSLFWYQQALGQGPEFLTYFQNEAQLDKSGLPSDRFFAERPEGSVSTLKIQRTQQEDSAVYLCASSLSTADGNTIYFGEGSWLTVV.

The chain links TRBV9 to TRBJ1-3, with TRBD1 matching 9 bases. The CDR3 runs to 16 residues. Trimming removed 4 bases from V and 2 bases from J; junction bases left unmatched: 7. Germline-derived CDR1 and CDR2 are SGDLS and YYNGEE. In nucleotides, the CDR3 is TGTGCCAGCAGCACACAAAGACAGGGGGCTGGAAACACCATATATTTT. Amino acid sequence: CASSTQRQGAGNTIYF.

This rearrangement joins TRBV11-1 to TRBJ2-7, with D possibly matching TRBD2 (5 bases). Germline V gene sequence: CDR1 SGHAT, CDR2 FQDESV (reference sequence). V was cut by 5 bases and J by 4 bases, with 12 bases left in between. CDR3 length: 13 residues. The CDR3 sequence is CASSHRGRYEQYF. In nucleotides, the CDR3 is TGTGCCAGCAGCCATCGGGGTCGTTACGAGCAGTACTTC.

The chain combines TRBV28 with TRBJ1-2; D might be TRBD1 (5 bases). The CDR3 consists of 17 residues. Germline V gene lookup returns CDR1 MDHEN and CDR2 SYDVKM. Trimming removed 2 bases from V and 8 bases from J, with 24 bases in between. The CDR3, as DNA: TGTGCCAGCAGTTTAGACCCGTGGGGGGAGGGAGGTCAAGGCTACACCTTC. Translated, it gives CASSLDPWGEGGQGYTF.

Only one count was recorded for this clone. The CDR3 sequence: CASSYGLAGHNEQFF. The CDR3 region has the DNA TGTGCCAGCAGTTACGGCCTAGCGGGACACAATGAGCAGTTCTTC. The chain joins TRBV6-5 to TRBJ2-1; 9 bases are a match to TRBD2. Looked up from germline, CDR1 is MNHEY and CDR2 is SVGAGI. V was clipped by 2 bases and J by 5 bases; unmatched bases: 4. The CDR3 consists of 15 residues.

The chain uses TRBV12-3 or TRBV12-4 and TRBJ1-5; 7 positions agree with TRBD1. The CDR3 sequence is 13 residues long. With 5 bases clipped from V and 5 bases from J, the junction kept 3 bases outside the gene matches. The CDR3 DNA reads TGTGCCAGCAGTCTAGGGACAGATCAGCCCCAGCATTTT. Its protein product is CASSLGTDQPQHF.

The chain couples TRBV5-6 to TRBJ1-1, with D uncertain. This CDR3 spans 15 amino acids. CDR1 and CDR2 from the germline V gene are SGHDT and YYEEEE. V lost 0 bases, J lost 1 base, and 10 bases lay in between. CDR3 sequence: CASSLGAEQNTEAFF. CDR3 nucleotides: TGTGCCAGCAGCTTGGGGGCAGAACAGAACACTGAAGCTTTCTTT.

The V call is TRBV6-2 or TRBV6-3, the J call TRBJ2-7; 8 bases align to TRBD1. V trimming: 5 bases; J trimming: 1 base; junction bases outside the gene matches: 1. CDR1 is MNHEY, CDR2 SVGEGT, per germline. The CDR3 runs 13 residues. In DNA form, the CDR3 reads TGTGCCAGCAGTCGGACAGGGTCCTACGAGCAGTACTTC. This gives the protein CASSRTGSYEQYF.

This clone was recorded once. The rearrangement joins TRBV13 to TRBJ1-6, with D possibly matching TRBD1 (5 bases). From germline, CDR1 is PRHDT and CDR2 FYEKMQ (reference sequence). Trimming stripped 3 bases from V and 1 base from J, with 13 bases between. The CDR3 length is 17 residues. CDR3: CASSFGSGGSYNSPLHF. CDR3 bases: TGTGCCAGCAGCTTCGGTAGCGGGGGGTCCTATAATTCACCCCTCCACTTT.

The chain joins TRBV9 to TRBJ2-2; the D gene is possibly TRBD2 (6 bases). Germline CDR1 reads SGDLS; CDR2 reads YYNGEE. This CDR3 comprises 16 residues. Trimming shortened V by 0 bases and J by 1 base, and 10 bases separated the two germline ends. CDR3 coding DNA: TGTGCCAGCAGCGTAGGAGCGGAGGGGAACACCGGGGAGCTGTTTTTT. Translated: CASSVGAEGNTGELFF.

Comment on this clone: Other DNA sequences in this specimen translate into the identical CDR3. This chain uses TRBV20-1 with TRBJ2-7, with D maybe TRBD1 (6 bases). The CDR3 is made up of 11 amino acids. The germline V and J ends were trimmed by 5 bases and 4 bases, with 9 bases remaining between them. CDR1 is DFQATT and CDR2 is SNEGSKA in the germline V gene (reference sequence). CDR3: CSALRGYEQYF. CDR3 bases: TGCAGTGCTTTGAGGGGGTACGAGCAGTACTTC.

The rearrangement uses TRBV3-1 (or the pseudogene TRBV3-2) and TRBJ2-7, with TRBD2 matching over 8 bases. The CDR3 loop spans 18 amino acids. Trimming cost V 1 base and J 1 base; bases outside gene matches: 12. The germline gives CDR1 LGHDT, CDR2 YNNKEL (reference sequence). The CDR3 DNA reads TGTGCCAGCAGCCAAGCTACATCTAGCGGGTATAAATCCTACGAGCAGTACTTC. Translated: CASSQATSSGYKSYEQYF.

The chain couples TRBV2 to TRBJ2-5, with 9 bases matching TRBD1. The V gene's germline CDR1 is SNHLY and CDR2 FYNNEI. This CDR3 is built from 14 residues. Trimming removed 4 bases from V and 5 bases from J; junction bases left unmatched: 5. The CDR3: CASSAQGARETQYF. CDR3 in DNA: TGTGCCAGCAGTGCACAGGGGGCTCGGGAGACCCAGTACTTC.